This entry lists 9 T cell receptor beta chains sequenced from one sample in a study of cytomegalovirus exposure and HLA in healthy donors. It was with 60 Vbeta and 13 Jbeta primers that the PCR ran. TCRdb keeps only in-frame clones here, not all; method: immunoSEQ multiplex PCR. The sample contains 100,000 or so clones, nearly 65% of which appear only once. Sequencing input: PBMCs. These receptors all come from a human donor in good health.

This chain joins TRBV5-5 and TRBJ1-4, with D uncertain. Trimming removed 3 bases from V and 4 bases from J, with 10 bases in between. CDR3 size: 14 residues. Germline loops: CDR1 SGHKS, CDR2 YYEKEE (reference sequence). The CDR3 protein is CASSYQGGNEKLFF. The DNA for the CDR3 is TGTGCCAGCAGCTACCAAGGCGGTAATGAAAAACTGTTTTTT.

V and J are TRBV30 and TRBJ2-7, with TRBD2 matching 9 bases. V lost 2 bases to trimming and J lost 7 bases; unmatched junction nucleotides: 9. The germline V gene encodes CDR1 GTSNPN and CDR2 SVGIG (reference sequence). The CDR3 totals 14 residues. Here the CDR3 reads CAWSTAGGPWEQYF. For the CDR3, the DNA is TGTGCCTGGAGTACGGCGGGAGGGCCGTGGGAGCAGTACTTC. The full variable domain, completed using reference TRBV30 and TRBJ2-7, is SQTIHQWPATLVQPVGSPLSLECTVEGTSNPNLYWYRQAAGRGLQLLFYSVGIGQISSEVPQNLSASRPQDRQFILSSKKLLLSDSGFYLCAWSTAGGPWEQYFGPGTRLTVT.

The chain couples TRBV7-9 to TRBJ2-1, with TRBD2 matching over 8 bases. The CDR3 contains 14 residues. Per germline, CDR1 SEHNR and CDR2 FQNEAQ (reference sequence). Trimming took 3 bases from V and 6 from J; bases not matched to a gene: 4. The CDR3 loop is CASSLAGGPNEQFF. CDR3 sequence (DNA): TGTGCCAGCAGCTTGGCGGGAGGACCCAATGAGCAGTTCTTC.

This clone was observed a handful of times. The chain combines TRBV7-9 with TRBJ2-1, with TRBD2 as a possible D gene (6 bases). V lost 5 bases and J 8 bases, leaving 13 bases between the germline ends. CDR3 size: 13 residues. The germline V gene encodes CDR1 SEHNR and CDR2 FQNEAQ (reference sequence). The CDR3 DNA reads TGTGCCAGCAGCACCCGACTAGTTGATGAGCAGTTCTTC. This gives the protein CASSTRLVDEQFF. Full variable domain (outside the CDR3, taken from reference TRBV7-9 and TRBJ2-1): DTGVSQNPRHKITKRGQNVTFRCDPISEHNRLYWYRQTLGQGPEFLTYFQNEAQLEKSRLLSDRFSAERPKGSFSTLEIQRTEQGDSAMYLCASSTRLVDEQFFGPGTRLTVL.

The CDR3 sequence: CASSVRGGGNQPQHF. In nucleotides, the CDR3 is TGTGCCAGCAGTGTAAGGGGGGGTGGGAATCAGCCCCAGCATTTT. The chain carries TRBV2 and TRBJ1-5; D possibly corresponds to TRBD1 (6 bases). The CDR3 totals 15 residues. Germline loops: CDR1 SNHLY, CDR2 FYNNEI. With 4 bases removed from V and 4 bases from J, the gap between germline ends came to 14 bases. Looking up the rest from reference TRBV2 and TRBJ1-5 gives the full variable domain: EPEVTQTPSHQVTQMGQEVILRCVPISNHLYFYWYRQILGQKVEFLVSFYNNEISEKSEIFDDQFSVERPDGSNFTLKIRSTKLEDSAMYFCASSVRGGGNQPQHFGDGTRLSIL.

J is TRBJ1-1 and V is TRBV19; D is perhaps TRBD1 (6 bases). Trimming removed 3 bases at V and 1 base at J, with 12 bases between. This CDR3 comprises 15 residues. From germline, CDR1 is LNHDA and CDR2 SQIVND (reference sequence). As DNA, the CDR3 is TGTGCCAGTAGTATCCAGGGGCTCGGGAACACTGAAGCTTTCTTT. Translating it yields CASSIQGLGNTEAFF.

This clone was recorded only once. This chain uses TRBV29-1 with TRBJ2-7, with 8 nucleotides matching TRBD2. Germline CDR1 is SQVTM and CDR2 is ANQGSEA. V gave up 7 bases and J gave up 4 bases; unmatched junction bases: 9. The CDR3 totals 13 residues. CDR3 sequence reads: CSAREGIEYEQYF. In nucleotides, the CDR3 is TGCAGCGCCCGGGAGGGTATCGAGTACGAGCAGTACTTC.

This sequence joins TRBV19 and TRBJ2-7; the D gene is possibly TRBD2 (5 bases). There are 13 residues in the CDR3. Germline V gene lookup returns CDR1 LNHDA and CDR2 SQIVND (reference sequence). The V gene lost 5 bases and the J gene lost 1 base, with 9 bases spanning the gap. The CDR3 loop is CASSYGRSYEQYF. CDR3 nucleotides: TGTGCCAGTAGTTATGGGAGATCCTACGAGCAGTACTTC.

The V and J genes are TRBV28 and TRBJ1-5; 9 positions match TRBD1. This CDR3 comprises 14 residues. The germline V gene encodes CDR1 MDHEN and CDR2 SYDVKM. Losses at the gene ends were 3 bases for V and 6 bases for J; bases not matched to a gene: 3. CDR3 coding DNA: TGTGCCAGCAGTTTGGGGACAGGGATTCAGCCCCAGCATTTT. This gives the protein CASSLGTGIQPQHF. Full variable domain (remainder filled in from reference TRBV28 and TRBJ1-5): DVKVTQSSRYLVKRTGEKVFLECVQDMDHENMFWYRQDPGLGLRLIYFSYDVKMKEKGDIPEGYSVSREKKERFSLILESASTNQTSMYLCASSLGTGIQPQHFGDGTRLSIL.